This T cell receptor beta chain was documented in a study of early T cells in non-severe SARS-CoV-2 infection. Study context: Alpha and beta chains were unpaired, from unsorted whole-blood bulk RNA.

With respect to this clonotype: Antigen: not known.

General study points: VDJdb matches were skewed toward anti-spike CD8 T cell responses.

Unique molecular identifiers were attached to individual cDNA molecules. Using its own MiXCR run on the 5' RACE reads, TCRdb lists one record per CDR3 protein. The top ten clones hold 25% to 30% of a sample with 30,000 to 45,000 distinct CDR3 sequences, roughly 6.2% of them seen once. The sample comprised whole blood. This sequence originates from an adult who was a healthcare worker with PCR-confirmed SARS-CoV-2 infection or an uninfected control (not recorded which).

CDR3 sequence (DNA): TGTGCTAGTGGTGACCCCCAGGCTCGGACAGGCCGGTCAGACAACACCATATATTTT. Translation gives CASGDPQARTGRSDNTIYF. The chain couples TRBV12-5 to TRBJ1-3; the match to TRBD1 covers 7 bases. V lost 5 bases, J lost 7 bases, and 23 bases stayed unmatched. The germline V gene has CDR1 LGHNT and CDR2 FRNRAP. The length of the CDR3 is 19 residues. The complete variable domain, with remaining parts taken from reference TRBV12-5 and TRBJ1-3, reads DARVTQTPRHKVTEMGQEVTMRCQPILGHNTVFWYRQTMMQGLELLAYFRNRAPLDDSGMPKDRFSAEMPDATLATLKIQPSEPRDSAVYFCASGDPQARTGRSDNTIYFGEGSWLTVV.